This T cell receptor beta chain was recovered during a study of blood T cell repertoires in COVID-19. Study-wide background: The cDNA or gDNA used as material had been derived from T cells, B-cell-depleted T cells, or PBMCs.

CDR1 is LGHNT, CDR2 FRNRAP, per germline. Trimming stripped 4 bases from V and 3 bases from J, with 7 bases between. This CDR3 has 14 amino acids. Here immunoSEQ multiplex PCR was the method, and the copy in TCRdb shows in-frame clones only, minus some. Among 400,000 to 550,000 clones listed, around nine tenths were seen once. The sequence was collected from a woman aged 25 to 39 with acute or convalescent COVID-19. The specimen was peripheral blood. V gene TRBV12-5 combines with J gene TRBJ1-6; D is perhaps TRBD1 (6 bases). The CDR3 DNA reads as TGTGCTAGTGGTTCGGACAGCTATAATTCACCCCTCCACTTT. Residues: CASGSDSYNSPLHF.